The present entry profiles one T cell receptor (beta chain) with its context. In the original analysis: Scientists estimated how many nucleated cells there were by amplifying reference gene primers. Libraries were prepared by immunoSEQ multiplex PCR; TCRdb keeps only in-frame clonotypes and omits some of them. V and J calls plus clone size are reproduced from that table; the DNA served to infer D and trimming. The data contain approximately 340,000 clones, about four fifths of them singletons. This sample is drawn from a study of blood T cell repertoires in COVID-19. The wider study: Sites across the United States, Italy and Spain contributed samples from acute and convalescent COVID-19. The analysed material was cDNA or gDNA that came from T cells, B-cell-depleted T cells, or PBMCs.

Germline assignment: CDR1 KGHDR and CDR2 SFDVKD. The CDR3 has 14 amino acids. With 2 bases removed from V and 9 bases from J, the gap between germline ends came to 10 bases. Sequencing was performed on peripheral blood. V usage is TRBV24-1 and J usage is TRBJ1-6; D is unresolved. The source of this sequence is a man between 25 and 39 years old with active or convalescent COVID-19. The CDR3 spells CATSDSRMSSPLHF. In nucleotides, the CDR3 is TGTGCCACCAGTGATTCCAGGATGAGTTCACCCCTCCACTTT.